This T cell receptor (beta chain) derives from a study of cytomegalovirus exposure and HLA in healthy donors (dated by TCRdb to about 2017). In the study overall: According to an earlier analysis of 587 of the donors, about 179 million T cells yielded 90 million to 130 million unique TCR beta sequences and approximately 280 Gb of sequence data. Typing coverage varied by locus: 629-630 donors for A, B, C, DRB1 and DQB1; roughly 510 for DQA1; around 570 for DPA1; approximately 470 for DPB1. Five DR-DQ haplotypes were handled as single units for association and clustering because linkage in the cohort was strong. Alongside the repertoire data, information on donor age, sex, ethnicity and CMV serostatus was compiled. HLA typing covered class I and class II loci at four-digit resolution. High-throughput TCR immunosequencing, statistical association of individual TCRs with disease status, and machine learning were combined to predict cytomegalovirus infection status. The aim of the study was to test whether cataloging public T cell receptors could identify signatures of past pathogen exposure. All discovery cohort repertoires had been generated using a single sequencing platform. Genome-wide SNP genotypes for about three fifths of the roughly 670 donors were used in a later genetic analysis, which treated that subset as a discovery cohort. The T cell repertoires of 670 or so subjects were profiled by immunosequencing and related to cytomegalovirus serostatus. An early release covering about 600 HLA-typed donors comprised 250 to 350 gigabases of sequencing data and tens of millions of unique TCR sequences. An earlier analysis of 500 to 650 of the donors applied high-throughput TCR beta sequencing to assess whether each TCR beta V gene segment acted as functional or pseudogenic. A separate validation cohort of approximately 120 different subjects was used in addition to the 666-subject first cohort. Of the 300 to 500 genotyped donors, less than 85% were placed in the genetic ancestry cluster associated with self-reported Caucasian donors. A later analysis re-analyzed previously published TCR beta repertoires from roughly 600 donors and added high-resolution HLA genotyping to study TCR occurrence patterns. Among a few hundred genotyped donors of the cohort, an average of roughly 240,000 unique TCR beta nucleotide sequences were sequenced per donor, roughly 18% of them non-productive. The later analysis used no new phenotypic data to find candidate immune exposures, relying instead on TCR beta sequences and their occurrence across donors.

Summary of the overall study and its limitations: In this cohort, only TCR beta chains were sequenced, and detectable features were limited by the absence of alpha or paired-chain data. The presence/absence analyses assumed that sequencing depth was roughly uniform across donors, and that assumption may not be true. In the study, about 150 TCR beta chains were listed as associated with cytomegalovirus. When HLA alleles, especially DR and DQ, strongly co-occurred, TCR associations were difficult to assign to individual alleles. A later genetic analysis associated a missense DCLRE1C variant with V-gene and J-gene trimming of TCR beta chains, and an independent cohort replicated the association. Because counts were too low, roughly 16 rarely observed V segments, including chromosome 9 orphons, were left out of the earlier analysis of some 640 of the donors. Some IMGT-functional V segments, including TRBV6-2 and TRBV6-3, could not be told apart with the 87-base-pair reads, so those segments were excluded. In a later analysis, several top co-occurrence clusters were reported to appear linked to parvovirus B19, influenza, CMV and Epstein-Barr virus. Immune exposure information for the cohort was limited to CMV serostatus. In vitro tests confirmed that a few of the cytomegalovirus-associated TCR beta chains recognize cytomegalovirus antigens. A later analysis found that HLA-associated TCR beta chains were more clonally expanded and had lower generation probabilities than equally common non-associated chains. A further reported finding was that TCR beta sequences accurately predicted the HLA-A and HLA-B alleles for most subjects in the first cohort. The classifier was reported to diagnose cytomegalovirus status with high specificity and sensitivity in both the original cohort and the validation cohort. The authors suggested that the approach could potentially be generalized to other disease states and immunological phenotypes. Broadly in line with IMGT annotations, most TCR beta V segments showed up in productive rearrangements about 90% or about 30% of the time in an earlier analysis of approximately 640 of the donors. According to a later analysis, most CMV-associated TCR beta chains appeared to be HLA-restricted, and the HLA associations seemed to be driven largely by CMV exposure. In a later genetic analysis, fewer N-insertions in productive TCRs were reported among donors in an Asian-associated ancestry cluster than the approximately 670-donor mean. Linkage disequilibrium might explain the correlated functional status among segregating V segments, but an unknown experimental factor could not be excluded. Specific HLA alleles were associated with around 18,000 TCR beta sequences at a false discovery rate of 0.05 in a later analysis. HLA typing was unavailable for some donors at each locus, so association tests used only the typed subset. In a later analysis, the rate of TCR association differed among HLA loci, with DRB1 alleles having the most associated TCRs and HLA-C alleles having the fewest. A group of highly shared sequence variants was considered likely to be a technical artifact of the sequencing pipeline. Across donors, most TCR sequences were observed very rarely, whereas some public TCRs were present in many individuals.

The CDR3 measures 17 amino acids from cysteine to phenylalanine. Of all the DNA, just the CDR3 is kept, 51 bases in frame from base 1. For this chain, trimming is 4 bases at the V end and 6 bases at the J end, and the number of junction bases without a gene match is 14. CDR1 SGHDT and CDR2 YYEEEE are derived from the germline V gene. Receptor libraries were prepared by the immunoSEQ multiplex PCR assay. For the multiplex PCR, a mixture combining 60 forward primers for TCR Vbeta segments and 13 reverse primers for TCR Jbeta segments was used. A multiplex PCR assay on genomic DNA amplified the CDR3 region of rearranged TCR beta genes. The Illumina HiSeq System was used to sequence the amplified TCR beta libraries as 87-base-pair reads. Under the source paper's analysis protocol: Across the 700 or so repertoires, a later analysis counted some 81 million unique TCR beta chains, around 11 million of which were shared by at least two donors. Raw reads were error-corrected and collapsed into unique sequences by a nearest-neighbor algorithm in which closely related sequences were merged to remove PCR and sequencing errors. V, D and J gene segments were assigned by aligning CDR3 sequences to IMGT reference sequences. For a sequence to be retained, at least a six-nucleotide match to both a V gene segment and a J gene segment was required. Rearrangements were called productive when the CDR3 lacked stop codons and stayed in frame with V and J; all others were non-productive. Following IMGT convention, CDR3 was defined as the stretch from the second conserved V-encoded cysteine up to the conserved J-encoded phenylalanine. In an earlier analysis of around 540 of the donors, sequences lacking an unambiguous match to a single V gene segment were excluded. An earlier analysis of under 750 of the donors called V segments functional above 56.7% productive rearrangements and segregating when the between-donor standard deviation exceeded 5%. A statistical classification framework was built to diagnose cytomegalovirus status from the catalog of TCR beta chain sequences. V and J gene assignment, in a later analysis, came from comparing TCR nucleotide sequences with IMGT/GENE-DB human TR gene sequences. Using the TCRdist pipeline, a later analysis assigned CDR3 sequences along with most-parsimonious VDJ recombination scenarios. In a later analysis, each TCR beta chain was defined by its CDR3 amino acid sequence together with its V-gene family, and reads lacking a unique V-gene family were excluded. In a later analysis, several hundred highly shared, low-generation-probability nucleotide sequences were removed to address suspected cross-contamination and a sequencing artifact. In a later analysis, a clonal expansion index was calculated for each public chain from normalized within-repertoire ranks of inferred template counts. Generation probabilities in a later analysis came from a VDJ recombination model fitted to out-of-frame rearrangements, and those results were checked against IGoR. A later analysis scored TCR-TCR, TCR-HLA and TCR-CMV co-occurrence with hypergeometric tests, applying a repertoire-size bias correction to TCR pairs. In a later analysis, false discovery rates were estimated by permuting HLA or CMV assignments 20 times. In a later analysis, co-occurring TCRs were grouped using DBSCAN, and TCRdist sequence similarity was added for clustering within HLA-allele-positive subsets. For co-occurrence clustering, repertoires with fewer than 30,000 or more than 120,000 public chains were excluded, along with a handful of repertoires with anomalous nucleotide sharing. Imported from immuneACCESS, the table was reduced by TCRdb to in-frame sequences with V and J called. These copies leave out some clones; in studies compared against another copy, an unresolved V gene accounts for under half, and the cause of the remainder is not known. The V and J calls and clone size come from that table; D and trimming were worked out from the DNA. The sample table records some 120,000 clones; roughly 15% of these occur just once. 2.9% of the sample goes to the ten largest clones.

With respect to this clone: The antigen it binds to is not known. Base quality data are lacking; no much larger clone is found one base away.

The cohort consisted of some 670 healthy bone marrow donors. Cohort members were all nominally healthy when sampled, although unrecorded immune exposures were likely present. The donor was CMV seropositive and belonged to the group of 270 or so seropositive cohort members. Each donor provided a peripheral blood sample, and peripheral blood mononuclear cells were used for TCR beta sequencing. The Qiagen DNeasy Blood Extraction Kit was used to extract genomic DNA from the blood cell samples. This TCR was sampled from a female donor in good health and CMV-seropositive. The rearrangement joined TRBV5-6 to TRBJ2-2; TRBD2 aligns with 8 central bases. The material sequenced was PBMCs. The nucleotide sequence is given as TGTGCCAGCAGCACTGATTACCGGGGGGGGCCTGCCGGGGAGCTGTTTTTT. Translated, this is CASSTDYRGGPAGELFF. Where the CDR3 stops, the reference TRBV5-6 and TRBJ2-2 genes take over; the full variable domain is DAGVTQSPTHLIKTRGQQVTLRCSPKSGHDTVSWYQQALGQGPQFIFQYYEEEERQRGNFPDRFSGHQFPNYSSELNVNALLLGDSALYLCASSTDYRGGPAGELFFGEGSRLTVL.